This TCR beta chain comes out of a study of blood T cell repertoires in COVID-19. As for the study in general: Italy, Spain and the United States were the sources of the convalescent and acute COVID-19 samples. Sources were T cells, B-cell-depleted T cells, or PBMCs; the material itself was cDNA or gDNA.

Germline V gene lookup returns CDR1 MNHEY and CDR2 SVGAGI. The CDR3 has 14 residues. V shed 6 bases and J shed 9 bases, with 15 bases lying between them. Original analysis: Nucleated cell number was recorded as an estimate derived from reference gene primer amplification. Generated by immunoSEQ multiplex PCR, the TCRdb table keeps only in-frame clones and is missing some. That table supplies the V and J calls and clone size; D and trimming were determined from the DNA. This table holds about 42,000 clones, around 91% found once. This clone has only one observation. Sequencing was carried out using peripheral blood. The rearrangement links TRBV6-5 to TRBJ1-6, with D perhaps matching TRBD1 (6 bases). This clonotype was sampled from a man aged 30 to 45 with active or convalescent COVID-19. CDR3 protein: CASRTGTLSSPLHF. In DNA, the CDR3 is TGTGCCAGCAGAACCGGGACACTAAGTTCACCCCTCCACTTT.